This TCR beta chain came from a study of T cell repertoires in cytomegalovirus infection. Study-level results: Of the TCR beta families, the public ones yielded a cumulative frequency that identified carriers of CMV plus the relevant HLA. CMV-specific TCR beta clonotypes restricted by HLA-C dominated the ex vivo response.

Concerning this clonotype: The target antigen is unknown.

Using its own MiXCR run on the reads, TCRdb lists one record per CDR3 protein. This table has about 310,000 distinct CDR3 sequences, roughly 15% appearing once. There are 15 residues in the CDR3. The V and J ends lost 4 bases and 4 bases respectively, with 14 bases between them. The source is a human donor in good health (CMV status not recorded). Some clones in this sample may be carry-over from other donors' samples. Material for sequencing was PBMCs. V gene TRBV12-3 or TRBV12-4 combines with J gene TRBJ1-5; a weak D match, TRBD1 (5 bases). This CDR3 is CASSSGLGVNQPQHF. The CDR3 nucleotides are TGTGCCAGCAGTTCAGGTTTGGGGGTTAATCAGCCCCAGCATTTT.